These 11 T cell receptor beta chains originate from one sample sequenced in a study of CD8+ T cells in alopecia areata. Extracted RNA was reverse transcribed into cDNA, the sequencing template. Assay: immunoSEQ multiplex PCR; the TCRdb copy retains only in-frame clones and omits some. The repertoire consists of about 130,000 clones, with roughly three fifths occurring once and the leading ten covering roughly 4.8%. This specimen consisted of CD4+ T cells sorted from blood, obtained at week 0. These receptors originate from a human donor with alopecia areata.

CDR3 residues: CASSPGQGKGYEQYF. CDR3 DNA: TGTGCCAGCAGTCCCGGACAGGGGAAGGGCTACGAGCAGTACTTC. This rearrangement joins TRBV6-5 to TRBJ2-7, with 9 bases fitting TRBD1. Trimming cost V 5 bases and J 3 bases; bases outside gene matches: 8. Germline CDR1 and CDR2: MNHEY and SVGAGI. The CDR3 sequence is 15 residues long.

The chain links TRBV19 to TRBJ2-1; possibly TRBD2 for D (7 bases). V shed 0 bases and J shed 5 bases, with 14 bases lying between them. The CDR3 runs to 16 residues. Germline-derived CDR1 and CDR2 are LNHDA and SQIVND (reference sequence). The CDR3 protein is CASSIESAGANNEQFF. The CDR3, as DNA: TGTGCCAGTAGTATAGAGTCGGCGGGGGCCAACAATGAGCAGTTCTTC.

The V gene is TRBV7-6, the J gene TRBJ2-7; D gene unclear. Per the germline V gene, CDR1 is SGHVS and CDR2 is FNYEAQ. The CDR3 is made up of 13 amino acids. V lost 5 bases, J lost 6 bases, and 14 bases lay in between. CDR3 in amino acids: CASSAASSVEQYF. In DNA form, the CDR3 reads TGTGCCAGCAGCGCGGCAAGTTCGGTCGAGCAGTACTTC.

V and J are TRBV5-6 and TRBJ2-7; a possible D gene is TRBD1 (5 bases). Per the germline V gene, CDR1 is SGHDT and CDR2 is YYEEEE. This CDR3 has 15 amino acids. Trimming took 0 bases from V and 3 from J, leaving 13 bases between them. CDR3 coding DNA: TGTGCCAGCAGCTTGGACCCAAGGGGTGGCTACGAGCAGTACTTC. Protein product: CASSLDPRGGYEQYF.

A few counts support this clone. The genes are TRBV2 and TRBJ2-5; tentatively, D is TRBD2 (5 bases). This CDR3 region has 13 residues. Germline CDR1 and CDR2: SNHLY and FYNNEI. With 7 bases removed from V and 3 bases from J, the gap between germline ends came to 12 bases. The CDR3 region is CASTGLAEETQYF. CDR3 in DNA: TGTGCCAGCACCGGACTCGCAGAAGAGACCCAGTACTTC.

This clone has a handful of counts. The chain combines TRBV7-2 with TRBJ2-7; D could derive from TRBD1 or TRBD2 (5 bases each). The CDR3 sequence is 13 residues long. Germline CDR1 is SGHTA and CDR2 is FQGNSA. Trimming took 5 bases from V and 4 from J, leaving 12 bases between them. DNA of the CDR3: TGTGCCAGCAGCCCCCGGGACGGTTACGAGCAGTACTTC. Protein: CASSPRDGYEQYF.

This clone was counted many times. This chain joins TRBV25-1 and TRBJ1-1; D gene ambiguous. The V end was cut by 1 base, the J end by 1 base, with 4 bases between. CDR1 is MGHDK and CDR2 is SYGVNS in the germline V gene. The CDR3 totals 13 residues. As DNA, the CDR3 is TGTGCCAGCAGTGAATGGGGGAACACTGAAGCTTTCTTT. It codes for CASSEWGNTEAFF.

The rearrangement uses TRBV9 and TRBJ2-3; 7 bases fit TRBD2. The CDR3 extends over 16 amino acids. From germline, CDR1 is SGDLS and CDR2 YYNGEE. The V and J ends lost 5 bases and 5 bases, in that order; junction bases with no gene match: 14. CDR3 loop: CASSASGGSSIDTQYF. CDR3 nucleotides: TGTGCCAGCAGTGCCTCCGGGGGGAGTTCGATAGATACGCAGTATTTT.

This clone was seen a few times. The genes are TRBV18 and TRBJ1-1; 11 positions agree with TRBD1. V shed 5 bases and J 4 bases; nucleotides not matched to a gene: 6. Germline values: CDR1 KGHSH, CDR2 LQKENI. This CDR3 is built from 15 residues. DNA of the CDR3: TGTGCCAGCTCATTTGCCGGGACAGGGGGCACTGAAGCTTTCTTT. Translating it yields CASSFAGTGGTEAFF.

This clone has only a few counts. This rearrangement joins TRBV29-1 to TRBJ1-3; D unclear. The CDR3 totals 12 residues. V was clipped by 5 bases and J by 0 bases, with 5 bases between them. Germline values: CDR1 SQVTM, CDR2 ANQGSEA. The CDR3 nucleotides are TGCAGCGTTCAAATCTCTGGAAACACCATATATTTT. Amino acid sequence: CSVQISGNTIYF.

In this sample, this clone turned up a few times. The chain links TRBV5-1 to TRBJ2-3; D not resolved. The V gene lost 0 bases and the J gene lost 0 bases, with 8 bases spanning the gap. Per the germline V gene, CDR1 is SGHRS and CDR2 is YFSETQ. This CDR3 comprises 15 residues. CDR3 loop: CASSLAHPSTDTQYF. In nucleotides, the CDR3 is TGCGCCAGCAGCTTGGCCCACCCTAGCACAGATACGCAGTATTTT.